This TCR beta chain was identified in a study of T cells after yellow fever vaccination (dated by TCRdb to the late 2010s). Broadly, across the study: The SMART-Seq v4 Ultra Low Input RNA kit was used to prepare libraries from fractions with low cell numbers. Two healthy male donors made up the cohort, one aged 18 to 30 years and the other aged 30 to 39 years. Bulk PBMC replicates and cell subsets were isolated from blood drawn at multiple timepoints before and after both primary and secondary immunization. Bulk TCR alpha and beta repertoires were sequenced longitudinally to track T-cell clones before and after primary and booster YFV17D yellow fever vaccination.

The research as a whole found: Computational filtering was needed because FACS-sorted repertoires could contain abundant contaminating clonotypes from the bulk population. Compared with the primary T-cell response, the secondary T-cell response was weaker but faster, peaking on day 5 rather than day 15. After the booster, most clones that had expanded after primary vaccination were detected again (approximately 97% of CD4 and 88% of CD8), suggesting broad maintenance of memory. The study included only a couple of donors, which limits how far the findings can be generalized. A small share of clonotypes occurred in both CD4 and CD8 compartments, likely arising from convergent recombination.

TCR cDNA was synthesized by 5'RACE template switching, which introduced a universal primer site and unique molecular identifiers. Priming for cDNA synthesis came from both the TCR alpha and TCR beta constant segments. Libraries were amplified in two PCR steps, with sample barcodes and sequencing adapters added in the second step. Libraries were sequenced on Illumina HiSeq 2500 (2x100 bp) or NovaSeq (2x150 bp). The authors processed their data as follows. Demultiplexing of reads and collapsing into UMI consensus sequences were performed with MIGEC, and V(D)J alignment was carried out with MiXCR. Using edgeR on replicate PBMC samples, clonotypes were called vaccine-responding if FDR was below 0.01 and the log2 fold change was above 5 up to day 15. Each bulk clonotype was labeled CD4 or CD8 based on which sequenced repertoire, CD4 or CD8, contained the clonotype at higher abundance. TCRdb ran its own pipeline on the public reads, namely fastp trimming at Q25 and MiXCR clone calling, and kept in-frame beta chains. Duplicate CDR3 protein sequences are folded into a single record with the most common DNA and genes. The V and J calls reflect TCRdb's pipeline rather than the authors' work. The sample records 300,000 or so distinct CDR3 sequences, 7% to 9% of which are singletons. The top ten clonotypes cover approximately 16% of the sample.

The V end loses 4 bases and the J end loses 9 bases, and a stretch of 10 bases separates them. Reading the germline V gene (reference sequence) gives CDR1 DFQATT and CDR2 SNEGSKA. The CDR3, from cysteine to phenylalanine, totals 11 residues. CDR3 DNA only is kept here, 33 bases in frame from base 1. The label giving this sample's treatment or condition can be read as: live attenuated yellow fever vaccine strain. Two biological replicates of bulk PBMCs were collected at each blood-draw timepoint. A standard Ficoll-Paque protocol was used to isolate PBMCs from peripheral blood. RNA was extracted with TriZol from bulk PBMCs, CD4 and CD8 fractions, and dextramer-positive and dextramer-negative fractions. In this sample, this clonotype turned up a few times. Its antigen is currently not known. The sample holds no much larger clone one base away, and base qualities are not on file.

The rearrangement combines TRBV20-1 with TRBJ2-1; the best D guess is TRBD2, with 5 bases matching. This clonotype was obtained from a man younger than 35 who received the YFV17D yellow fever vaccine. The specimen comprised PBMCs, sampled roughly 45 days after the first yellow fever vaccination. At the DNA level, the sequence is TGCAGTGCTAACGAGGGAAGTGAGCAGTTCTTC. Translation gives CSANEGSEQFF.